Below, 14 T cell receptor beta chains from the same sample are listed, as sequenced in a study of OX40 agonist ivuxolimab in advanced cancers. Generated by immunoSEQ multiplex PCR, the TCRdb table keeps only in-frame clones and is missing some. The repertoire consists of around 57,000 clones, with about 90% occurring once and the leading ten covering roughly 21%. The sample consisted of CD4+ or CD8+ T cells sorted from blood, taken in a trial of the OX40 agonist ivuxolimab. The source of these receptors is an adult with an advanced solid tumor such as melanoma, head and neck, liver or kidney cancer.

The chain is built from TRBV4-3 and TRBJ2-3; D unresolved. The CDR3 extends over 14 amino acids. The germline V gene has CDR1 LGHNA and CDR2 YSLEER. Trimming took 4 bases from V and 1 from J, leaving 9 bases between them. CDR3 residues: CASSPTVGTDTQYF. The CDR3 DNA reads as TGCGCCAGCAGCCCAACAGTGGGCACAGATACGCAGTATTTT.

This clone was counted once. V gene TRBV27 combines with J gene TRBJ1-6; D not certain. The germline V gene has CDR1 MNHEY and CDR2 SMNVEV (reference sequence). Trimming cost V 4 bases and J 10 bases, with 11 bases left between them. The CDR3 totals 13 residues. Written as DNA, the CDR3 is TGTGCCAGCAGTTATCCCTCTAGATCACCCCTCCACTTT. Its protein product is CASSYPSRSPLHF.

This rearrangement joins TRBV2 to TRBJ1-5; D might be TRBD1 (6 bases). This CDR3 comprises 15 residues. Per germline, CDR1 SNHLY and CDR2 FYNNEI. V lost 7 bases, J lost 3 bases, and 16 bases lay in between. In DNA, the CDR3 is TGTGCCAGCACCCCAGGGGATTTGGTCAATCAGCCCCAGCATTTT. Encoded protein: CASTPGDLVNQPQHF.

The genes are TRBV27 and TRBJ2-2; D remains unclear. V was pared by 5 bases and J by 7 bases, with 8 bases between. Looked up from germline, CDR1 is MNHEY and CDR2 is SMNVEV (reference sequence). This CDR3 has 12 residues. The CDR3 coding sequence is TGTGCCAGCAGTCAGTCAAACGGGGAGCTGTTTTTT. Its translation: CASSQSNGELFF.

The chain couples TRBV19 to TRBJ2-3; 8 bases align to TRBD1. The V and J ends lost 5 bases and 5 bases, in that order; junction bases with no gene match: 6. The CDR3 has 14 amino acids. Germline CDR1 reads LNHDA; CDR2 reads SQIVND (reference sequence). The CDR3 here is CASSPGGIGDTQYF. CDR3 DNA sequence: TGTGCCAGTAGTCCAGGGGGCATTGGAGATACGCAGTATTTT.

The genes are TRBV7-8 and TRBJ2-7, with unresolved D. The germline gives CDR1 SGHVS, CDR2 FQNEAQ. This CDR3 contains 13 residues. The V end lost 1 base, the J end lost 6 bases, and 10 bases lay between the germline ends. CDR3 nucleotides: TGTGCCAGCAGCTTAGGGTCCTGGACCGAGCAGTACTTC. It codes for CASSLGSWTEQYF.

This clone was detected a few times. This chain uses TRBV5-6 with TRBJ1-2, with no clear D. The V gene's germline CDR1 is SGHDT and CDR2 YYEEEE. Trimming took 0 bases from V and 3 from J, leaving 9 bases between them. The length of the CDR3 is 14 residues. The CDR3: CASSLEPEYYGYTF. The CDR3, as DNA: TGTGCCAGCAGCTTGGAGCCGGAGTACTATGGCTACACCTTC. The full variable domain, in which reference TRBV5-6 and TRBJ1-2 provide the parts outside the CDR3, is DAGVTQSPTHLIKTRGQQVTLRCSPKSGHDTVSWYQQALGQGPQFIFQYYEEEERQRGNFPDRFSGHQFPNYSSELNVNALLLGDSALYLCASSLEPEYYGYTFGSGTRLTVV.

The V gene is TRBV10-2, the J gene TRBJ2-7, with unresolved D. Trimming stripped 0 bases from V and 6 bases from J, with 3 bases between. Germline lookup yields CDR1 WSHSY and CDR2 SAAADI. This CDR3 spans 11 amino acids. In DNA form, the CDR3 reads TGCGCCAGCAGTGAGTCGCCCGAGCAGTACGTC. This sequence encodes CASSESPEQYV.

The chain has TRBV6-5 and TRBJ2-1, with D possibly matching TRBD2 (5 bases). The CDR3 spans 13 residues. The V gene's germline CDR1 is MNHEY and CDR2 SVGAGI. Trimming shortened V by 4 bases and J by 6 bases, and 10 bases separated the two germline ends. CDR3 region: CASSSTDFNEQFF. CDR3 DNA sequence: TGTGCCAGCAGTTCCACGGACTTCAATGAGCAGTTCTTC.

Comments on this clone: Other DNA sequences of this sample code for an identical CDR3. The chain recombines TRBV6-5 with TRBJ1-3, with D unclear. The germline V and J ends were trimmed by 3 bases and 3 bases, with 6 bases remaining between them. CDR1 is MNHEY and CDR2 is SVGAGI in the germline V gene. The CDR3 runs 13 residues. The CDR3 region has the DNA TGTGCCAGCAGTTATCGGGTTGGAAACACCATATATTTT. Protein sequence: CASSYRVGNTIYF.

The chain links TRBV7-6 to TRBJ2-3; TRBD1 or TRBD2 may be the D gene (5 bases each). The germline V and J ends were trimmed by 5 bases and 6 bases, with 18 bases remaining between them. The CDR3 is made up of 15 amino acids. CDR1 and CDR2 from the germline V gene are SGHVS and FNYEAQ. CDR3 in DNA: TGTGCCAGCAGCGGCCGGGACCTACTTTGGGATACGCAGTATTTT. Its protein is CASSGRDLLWDTQYF.

This rearrangement joins TRBV6-6 to TRBJ2-7; no clear D gene. The V gene's germline CDR1 is MNHNY and CDR2 SVGAGI (reference sequence). This CDR3 spans 11 amino acids. Trimming removed 6 bases from V and 5 bases from J, with 8 bases in between. The CDR3 DNA follows: TGTGCCAGCAGGGATCTAAACGAGCAGTACGTC. It translates to CASRDLNEQYV.

The genes are TRBV15 and TRBJ2-3, with 7 bases identical to TRBD2. Per the germline V gene, CDR1 is LNHNV and CDR2 is YYDKDF (reference sequence). The CDR3 covers 16 residues. V was pared by 0 bases and J by 2 bases, with 5 bases of the junction left unmatched. The CDR3 protein is CATSRDPSGPTDTQYF. The CDR3 nucleotides read TGTGCCACCAGCAGAGATCCTAGCGGCCCCACAGATACGCAGTATTTT. The complete variable domain, with remaining parts taken from reference TRBV15 and TRBJ2-3, reads DAMVIQNPRYQVTQFGKPVTLSCSQTLNHNVMYWYQQKSSQAPKLLFHYYDKDFNNEADTPDNFQSRRPNTSFCFLDIRSPGLGDTAMYLCATSRDPSGPTDTQYFGPGTRLTVL.

The V and J genes are TRBV30 and TRBJ2-4; D possibly corresponds to TRBD2 (7 bases). Germline CDR1 is GTSNPN and CDR2 is SVGIG (reference sequence). V dropped 4 bases and J dropped 5 bases, with 15 bases sitting between them. The CDR3 runs 14 residues. As DNA, the CDR3 is TGTGCCTGGAACATCGGAGGGGGGGAAAACATTCAGTACTTC. The encoded protein is CAWNIGGGENIQYF.